A single T cell receptor (beta chain) is shown here with its context. The data were taken from a study of blood T cell repertoires in COVID-19. Study-wide context: Nucleic acid was either cDNA or gDNA, and it came from T cells, B-cell-depleted T cells, or PBMCs.

Germline V lookup: CDR1 SGDLS, CDR2 YYNGEE. The CDR3 contains 17 residues. The V gene end was trimmed by 2 bases and the J gene end by 6 bases; junction bases not matched to a gene: 10. Sequenced by immunoSEQ multiplex PCR; TCRdb stores in-frame clones only, minus some. Of 95,000 or so clones in the sample, 79% are singletons; the top ten hold roughly 18%. Input material: peripheral blood. This rearrangement joins TRBV9 to TRBJ2-2; 10 bases fit TRBD2. The TCR comes from a woman aged 80 or over with active or convalescent COVID-19. The CDR3 spells CASSVQSSGRRSGELFF. The CDR3 DNA is TGTGCCAGCAGCGTCCAATCTAGCGGGAGAAGGTCCGGGGAGCTGTTTTTT.